A single sample is the source of the 2 T cell receptor beta chains below, sequenced in a study of blood T cell repertoires in COVID-19. Here immunoSEQ multiplex PCR was the method, and the copy in TCRdb shows in-frame clones only, minus some. The sample carries around 200,000 clones, roughly 77% recorded once. The sequenced material came from peripheral blood. These TCRs come from a woman aged 40 to 55 with COVID-19, enrolled during active disease.

The chain couples TRBV7-6 to TRBJ1-1, with a tentative D call TRBD1 (5 bases). V was trimmed by 6 bases and J by 4 bases, leaving 15 bases between them. The CDR3 is 14 amino acids. Germline V gene sequence: CDR1 SGHVS, CDR2 FNYEAQ. This chain's CDR3 is CASSSQGGPTEAFF. The CDR3 DNA follows: TGTGCCAGCAGTTCGCAGGGAGGGCCCACTGAAGCTTTCTTT.

This clone turned up a few times. V usage is TRBV7-2 and J usage is TRBJ1-3; 7 bases agree with TRBD1. The CDR3 is made up of 14 amino acids. The ends lost 4 bases at V and 4 bases at J; junction bases unmatched: 4. The germline CDR1 and CDR2 sequences are SGHTA and FQGNSA. This chain's CDR3 is CASSSWTGGNTIYF. The CDR3 nucleotides are TGTGCCAGCAGCTCGTGGACAGGAGGAAACACCATATATTTT.